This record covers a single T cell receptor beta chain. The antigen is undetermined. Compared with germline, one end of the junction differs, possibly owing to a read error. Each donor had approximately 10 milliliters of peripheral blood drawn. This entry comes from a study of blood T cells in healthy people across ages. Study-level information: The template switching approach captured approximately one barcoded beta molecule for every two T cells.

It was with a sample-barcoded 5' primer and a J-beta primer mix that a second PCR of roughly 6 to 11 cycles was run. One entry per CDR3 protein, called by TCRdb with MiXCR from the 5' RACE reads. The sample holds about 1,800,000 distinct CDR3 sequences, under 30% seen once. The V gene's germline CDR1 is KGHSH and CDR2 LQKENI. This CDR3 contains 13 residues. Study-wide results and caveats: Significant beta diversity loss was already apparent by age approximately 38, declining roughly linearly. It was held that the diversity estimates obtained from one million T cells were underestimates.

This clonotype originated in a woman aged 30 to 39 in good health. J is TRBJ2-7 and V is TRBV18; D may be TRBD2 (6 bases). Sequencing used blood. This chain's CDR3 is CANSPRGGYEQYF. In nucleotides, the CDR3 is TGTGCCAACTCACCACGGGGAGGCTACGAGCAGTACTTC.